Below are 4 T cell receptor beta chains sequenced from a single sample in a study of shared clonotypes between healthy human individuals. Data came from immunoSEQ multiplex PCR; TCRdb stores just in-frame clones and leaves some out. The sample contains over 750,000 clones, about 96% of which appear only once. As defined, naive CD8 cells were CD45RO-negative and positively selected for CCR7, with terminally differentiated effector memory CD45RA+ cells excluded. Input material: naive CD8+ T cells sorted from blood. The receptors stem from a young man in good health.

This chain links TRBV18 with TRBJ1-5; the match to TRBD1 covers 9 bases. Germline-derived CDR1 and CDR2 are KGHSH and LQKENI. This CDR3 is built from 15 residues. With V trimmed by 2 bases and J by 7 bases, 6 bases remained unmatched. The CDR3 sequence: CASSPLGQGGQPQHF. CDR3 sequence (DNA): TGTGCCAGCTCACCATTGGGACAGGGAGGGCAGCCCCAGCATTTT.

For this clone: Mismatch with germline at one junction end may stem from a read error. The rearrangement joins TRBV28 to TRBJ2-7; D uncertain. The CDR3 consists of 15 residues. Per the germline V gene, CDR1 is MDHEN and CDR2 is SYDVKM. The CDR3: CASTPPPGLSFEQYF. Here the CDR3 DNA reads TGTGCCAGCACCCCTCCCCCCGGGTTATCCTTCGAGCAGTACTTC. Complete variable domain (other parts from reference TRBV28 and TRBJ2-7): DVKVTQSSRYLVKRTGEKVFLECVQDMDHENMFWYRQDPGLGLRLIYFSYDVKMKEKGDIPEGYSVSREKKERFSLILESASTNQTSMYLCASTPPPGLSFEQYFGPGTRLTVT.

The chain couples TRBV4-1 to TRBJ2-7; possibly TRBD2 for D (5 bases). CDR1 is MGHRA, CDR2 YSYEKL, per germline. V was pared by 4 bases and J by 6 bases, with 13 bases between. This CDR3 is built from 13 residues. In DNA, the CDR3 is TGCGCCAGCAGCCTCACTAGACACGGCGAGCAGTACTTC. Its translation: CASSLTRHGEQYF.

This chain connects TRBV27 to TRBJ2-3, with TRBD2 as a possible D gene (6 bases). The germline V gene encodes CDR1 MNHEY and CDR2 SMNVEV (reference sequence). The V end was cut by 6 bases, the J end by 3 bases, with 13 bases between. This CDR3 spans 14 amino acids. The DNA for the CDR3 is TGTGCCAGCAGCGTGGACTACTCGACAGATACGCAGTATTTT. This translates into CASSVDYSTDTQYF.